This T cell receptor beta chain was recovered during a study of beta chain features in type 1 diabetes. Points from the study as a whole: It was among patients, rather than healthy donors, that naive, central memory and Treg TCRB repertoires appeared more similar.

On this clone itself: Its antigen is as yet unknown.

Sorted CD4+ subsets: naive, central memory, regulatory, stem cell-like memory (CD45RO/CCR7/CD25/CD127/CD95/CD27 panel). All of the isolated RNA was reverse transcribed, so expressed TCRB transcripts were sequenced. Some clones are missing from TCRdb's copy, which holds only in-frame ones; the method was immunoSEQ multiplex PCR. The sample shows 15,000 to 20,000 clones, 40% to 60% of them seen only once. Germline V gene lookup returns CDR1 SQVTM and CDR2 ANQGSEA. Losses at the gene ends were 8 bases for V and 3 bases for J; bases not matched to a gene: 9. This CDR3 region has 13 residues. V gene TRBV29-1 combines with J gene TRBJ1-1; 7 nucleotides line up with TRBD1. The receptor comes from a young man in good health. Sequenced: stem cell memory CD4+ T cells from blood. The CDR3 coding sequence is TGCAGCACTATCGACAGGGAATACACTGAAGCTTTCTTT. This gives the protein CSTIDREYTEAFF.